This TCR beta chain was captured in a study of cytomegalovirus exposure and HLA in healthy donors. V lost 5 bases to trimming and J lost 7 bases, with 14 bases between them. Germline-derived CDR1 and CDR2 are SEHNR and FQNEAQ (reference sequence). The CDR3 runs 13 residues. Likely unrecorded immune exposures existed in these nominally healthy donors. Comment on this clone: The antigen remains undetermined.

General study points: The authors listed approximately 160 TCR beta chains as cytomegalovirus-associated. The productive fraction for most TCR beta V segments was about 87% or about 30% in an earlier analysis.

60 Vbeta and 13 Jbeta primers were used in PCR. Sequencing used immunoSEQ multiplex PCR; TCRdb keeps in-frame clones, though not all of them. The sample includes roughly 110,000 clones, about 74% of them seen just once. The sequenced sample was PBMCs. The clonotype comes from a woman aged 35 to 49 in good health and CMV-seropositive. The chain joins TRBV7-9 to TRBJ1-1; weak D call: TRBD1 (5 bases). CDR3 residues: CASSPNQGGEAFF. CDR3 nucleotides: TGTGCCAGCAGCCCCAATCAGGGCGGTGAAGCTTTCTTT.